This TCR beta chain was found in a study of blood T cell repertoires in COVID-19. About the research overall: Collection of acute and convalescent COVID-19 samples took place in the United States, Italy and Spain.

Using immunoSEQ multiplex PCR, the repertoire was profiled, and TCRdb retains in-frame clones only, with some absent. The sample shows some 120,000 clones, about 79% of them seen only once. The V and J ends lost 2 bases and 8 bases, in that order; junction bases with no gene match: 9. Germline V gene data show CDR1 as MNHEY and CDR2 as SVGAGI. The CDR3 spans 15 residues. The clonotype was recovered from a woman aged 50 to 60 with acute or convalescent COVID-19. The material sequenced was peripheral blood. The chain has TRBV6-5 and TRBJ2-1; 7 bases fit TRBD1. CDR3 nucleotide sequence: TGTGCCAGCAGTTACGAGGGACAGAAATTAGATGAGCAGTTCTTC. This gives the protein CASSYEGQKLDEQFF.